What follows are 9 T cell receptor beta chains derived from one specimen sequenced in a study of OX40 agonist ivuxolimab in advanced cancers. Sequenced by immunoSEQ multiplex PCR; TCRdb stores in-frame clones only, minus some. The profile covers 40,000 to 60,000 clones, with roughly 85% appearing a single time and approximately 3.5% taken by the ten largest. The source was CD4+ or CD8+ T cells sorted from blood, collected in a trial of the OX40 agonist ivuxolimab. These receptors came from an adult with an advanced solid tumor such as melanoma, head and neck, liver or kidney cancer.

V gene TRBV15 combines with J gene TRBJ1-3; TRBD1 is a possible D gene (5 bases). The CDR3 sequence is 17 residues long. V gave up 3 bases and J gave up 4 bases, with 19 bases separating them. CDR1 and CDR2 (germline): LNHNV, YYDKDF (reference sequence). CDR3 amino acids: CATSRGDGGMNGNTIYF. The CDR3 DNA reads as TGTGCCACCAGCAGGGGGGATGGGGGAATGAACGGAAACACCATATATTTT. Supplemented by reference TRBV15 and TRBJ1-3, the full variable domain reads DAMVIQNPRYQVTQFGKPVTLSCSQTLNHNVMYWYQQKSSQAPKLLFHYYDKDFNNEADTPDNFQSRRPNTSFCFLDIRSPGLGDTAMYLCATSRGDGGMNGNTIYFGEGSWLTVV.

The genes are TRBV5-4 and TRBJ2-5, with D hard to call. Germline V gene lookup returns CDR1 SGHNT and CDR2 YYREEE (reference sequence). The V end was cut by 0 bases, the J end by 2 bases, with 11 bases between. The CDR3 runs 15 residues. CDR3 DNA: TGTGCCAGCAGCTTGGACAGAGGCTTACAAGAGACCCAGTACTTC. Translation: CASSLDRGLQETQYF.

V usage is TRBV15 and J usage is TRBJ2-5; D not certain. CDR1 is LNHNV and CDR2 is YYDKDF in the germline V gene (reference sequence). This CDR3 spans 14 amino acids. Trimming cost V 0 bases and J 2 bases, with 7 bases left between them. Here the CDR3 reads CATSRDKYQETQYF. The CDR3 DNA reads TGTGCCACCAGCAGAGATAAATATCAAGAGACCCAGTACTTC.

This clone occurred a few times. V and J are TRBV6-5 and TRBJ1-2; no clear D. Germline values: CDR1 MNHEY, CDR2 SVGAGI. The V end was cut by 5 bases, the J end by 4 bases, with 8 bases between. This CDR3 comprises 12 residues. The CDR3 bases are TGTGCCAGCAGTCCGGATGCCTATGGCTACACCTTC. Protein product: CASSPDAYGYTF.

This chain links TRBV9 with TRBJ2-7; tentative D call: TRBD1 (6 bases). The CDR3 runs 14 residues. V was pared by 0 bases and J by 3 bases, with 10 bases between. Germline V CDR1 and CDR2: SGDLS, YYNGEE. CDR3 in DNA: TGTGCCAGCAGCGTAGCGGGACAAGACTACGAGCAGTACTTC. Translation: CASSVAGQDYEQYF.

The chain joins TRBV27 to TRBJ1-2; D might be TRBD1 (6 bases). Germline-derived CDR1 and CDR2 are MNHEY and SMNVEV (reference sequence). V lost 5 bases, J lost 6 bases, and 16 bases lay in between. The CDR3 has 14 residues. CDR3 DNA sequence: TGTGCCAGCAGTCACCAGACAGGACTTAATGGCTACACCTTC. It specifies CASSHQTGLNGYTF.

The chain carries TRBV7-3 and TRBJ2-7, with 9 positions matching TRBD1. The CDR3 totals 15 residues. Trimming took 3 bases from V and 1 from J; bases not matched to a gene: 4. Germline lookup yields CDR1 SGHTA and CDR2 FQGTGA. CDR3: CASSLDGTGSYEQYF. The CDR3 nucleotides read TGTGCCAGCAGCTTGGACGGGACAGGGTCCTACGAGCAGTACTTC.

V is TRBV18 and J is TRBJ1-6; a weak D match, TRBD1 (6 bases). Per germline, CDR1 KGHSH and CDR2 LQKENI. Trimming pared 5 bases from V and 5 bases from J, leaving 13 bases between. The length of the CDR3 is 15 residues. In DNA, the CDR3 is TGTGCCAGCTCAGGAGGACAGCGAAATAATTCACCCCTCCACTTT. Its protein is CASSGGQRNNSPLHF.

This CDR3 reads CASSESAGPWDEQFF. CDR3 in DNA: TGTGCCAGCAGTGAATCGGCAGGTCCGTGGGATGAGCAGTTCTTC. The rearrangement joins TRBV25-1 to TRBJ2-1; D is unresolved. The CDR3 is made up of 15 amino acids. Germline CDR1 MGHDK, CDR2 SYGVNS. V was pared by 1 base and J by 8 bases, with 15 bases between.